The 27 T cell receptor beta chains listed next were all sequenced from one sample in a study of metastatic and nonmetastatic thyroid tumors. Prior to thyroid surgery, none of the patients had received any treatment. TCRdb called clones again from the PCR reads with MiXCR. The table lists over 25,000 clones, 3.5% to 4.5% of them singletons, with over 20% in the top ten. Source material: blood. The receptors were sampled from a female donor with papillary thyroid cancer or a benign thyroid nodule (not recorded which). Some clones in this sample may be carry-over from other donors' samples.

This clone was seen many times. V and J are TRBV20-1 and TRBJ2-1; possible D gene TRBD1, 5 bases. The germline V and J ends were trimmed by 6 bases and 5 bases, with 17 bases remaining between them. The CDR3 loop spans 14 amino acids. Per germline, CDR1 DFQATT and CDR2 SNEGSKA (reference sequence). The CDR3 DNA is TGCAGTGCCCTGAAGGGGTCCTATAACAATGAGCAGTTCTTC. It encodes CSALKGSYNNEQFF.

The chain is built from TRBV4-1 and TRBJ1-2; tentative D call: TRBD1 (6 bases). CDR1 and CDR2 from the germline V gene are MGHRA and YSYEKL. Trimming cost V 0 bases and J 5 bases, with 10 bases left between them. The CDR3 consists of 14 residues. In DNA, the CDR3 is TGCGCCAGCAGCCAAGATGGACAGTTATATGGCTACACCTTC. Its translation: CASSQDGQLYGYTF.

There are a few counts of this clone. The chain uses TRBV6-1 and TRBJ2-7; 10 nucleotides align to TRBD2. The CDR3 is 13 amino acids. V dropped 6 bases and J dropped 4; count of bases not matched to a gene: 3. Germline assignment: CDR1 MNHNS and CDR2 SASEGT. The CDR3 coding sequence is TGTGCCAGCAGGCCAGCGGGAGGGTACGAGCAGTACTTC. Translation gives CASRPAGGYEQYF.

On this clone: The same CDR3 is also encoded by other DNA sequences in this sample. The chain links TRBV15 to TRBJ1-2; D gene ambiguous. This CDR3 is 12 amino acids long. The germline V gene encodes CDR1 LNHNV and CDR2 YYDKDF (reference sequence). V lost 4 bases to trimming and J lost 9 bases, with 12 bases between them. CDR3 amino acids: CATSKERMSYTF. The CDR3 region has the DNA TGTGCCACCAGCAAAGAGCGTATGAGCTACACCTTC.

The chain links TRBV6-1 to TRBJ1-5, with a weak D call TRBD1 (5 bases). The CDR3 extends over 16 amino acids. Germline loops: CDR1 MNHNS, CDR2 SASEGT. Trimming removed 4 bases from V and 6 bases from J, with 19 bases in between. The CDR3 DNA is TGTGCCAGCAGTGGGGCCGGGGCATCAGGGATTCAGCCCCAGCATTTT. It specifies CASSGAGASGIQPQHF.

This clone showed up many times. J is TRBJ2-1 and V is TRBV9, with 12 positions matching TRBD2. From germline, CDR1 is SGDLS and CDR2 YYNGEE. J gave up 4 bases and V 0 bases, and 11 bases lay outside the gene matches. CDR3 length equals 19 residues. This CDR3 is CASSVASSPTSGRYNEQFF. CDR3 DNA sequence: TGTGCCAGCAGCGTAGCCTCATCGCCGACTAGCGGGAGATACAATGAGCAGTTCTTC.

This clone was observed at least ten times. The chain is built from TRBV29-1 and TRBJ2-5; D may be TRBD2 (5 bases). This CDR3 comprises 15 residues. Trimming pared 4 bases from V and 5 bases from J, leaving 20 bases between. The germline CDR1 and CDR2 sequences are SQVTM and ANQGSEA. Here the CDR3 DNA reads TGCAGCGTTGGGCCCCACTTGAGGCGCGGGGAGACCCAGTACTTC. Protein sequence: CSVGPHLRRGETQYF.

This clone appeared a few times. The V and J genes are TRBV28 and TRBJ2-5; a possible D gene is TRBD2 (5 bases). The CDR3 contains 15 residues. Germline V gene data show CDR1 as MDHEN and CDR2 as SYDVKM. Trimming stripped 5 bases from V and 1 base from J, with 14 bases between. The CDR3 is CASSPIGRVQETQYF. The CDR3 coding sequence is TGTGCCAGCAGTCCCATCGGGCGGGTCCAAGAGACCCAGTACTTC. Filled out from reference TRBV28 and TRBJ2-5, the complete variable domain reads DVKVTQSSRYLVKRTGEKVFLECVQDMDHENMFWYRQDPGLGLRLIYFSYDVKMKEKGDIPEGYSVSREKKERFSLILESASTNQTSMYLCASSPIGRVQETQYFGPGTRLLVL.

This clone was counted a few times. The chain employs TRBV5-1 and TRBJ2-1; 12 nucleotides align to TRBD2. The junction had 4 bases not matched to a gene; V was cut back by 4 bases and J by 2 bases. There are 16 residues in the CDR3. The V gene's germline CDR1 is SGHRS and CDR2 YFSETQ. Here the CDR3 DNA reads TGCGCCAGCAGCCCTCTAGCGGGAGGGCCCTACAATGAGCAGTTCTTC. Translated, it gives CASSPLAGGPYNEQFF.

The J gene is TRBJ2-2, the V gene TRBV7-8; TRBD2 is a possible D gene (5 bases). The ends were cut back, 6 bases at V and 8 bases at J, with 7 bases in the middle. The CDR3 extends over 11 amino acids. Germline V gene sequence: CDR1 SGHVS, CDR2 FQNEAQ. CDR3 nucleotides: TGTGCCAGCAGACTAGGGGGGGAGCTGTTTTTT. Encoded protein: CASRLGGELFF.

In its sample, this clone ranks as medium-sized. The V gene is TRBV6-1, the J gene TRBJ1-6; D unclear. Germline V gene data show CDR1 as MNHNS and CDR2 as SASEGT. V was shortened by 7 bases and J by 9 bases, with 13 bases between the two germline ends. The CDR3 loop spans 13 amino acids. The CDR3 DNA follows: TGTGCCAGCACCTGGGGTGAGGCTTCACCCCTCCACTTT. Translated, it gives CASTWGEASPLHF.

This clone was counted at least ten times. This chain uses TRBV7-6 with TRBJ2-5; TRBD1 matches 8 bases. CDR3 length equals 15 residues. The J segment lost 4 bases and the V segment lost 4 bases, leaving 8 bases of the junction unmatched. Germline V gene lookup returns CDR1 SGHVS and CDR2 FNYEAQ. CDR3 in DNA: TGTGCCAGCAGCTCGCTGACAGGGGTGGGAGAGACCCAGTACTTC. Its protein product is CASSSLTGVGETQYF.

In this sample, this clone turned up many times. The sample has other DNA sequences that encode this CDR3 too. The chain is built from TRBV29-1 and TRBJ2-7; D unresolved. CDR3 size: 10 residues. CDR1 and CDR2 (germline): SQVTM, ANQGSEA. The germline V and J ends were trimmed by 0 bases and 7 bases, with 4 bases remaining between them. This chain's CDR3 is CSVEDSEQYF. In DNA, the CDR3 is TGCAGCGTTGAAGACTCTGAGCAGTACTTC.

This clone came up many times. V is TRBV5-1 and J is TRBJ2-3, with 7 bases matching TRBD2. Germline V gene lookup returns CDR1 SGHRS and CDR2 YFSETQ. The length of the CDR3 is 15 residues. The junction had 6 bases not matched to a gene; V was cut back by 2 bases and J by 3 bases. CDR3 sequence: CASSFSGLETDTQYF. The CDR3 DNA is TGCGCCAGCAGCTTCAGTGGACTAGAAACAGATACGCAGTATTTT.

This clone was seen only a few times. The rearrangement links TRBV6-1 to TRBJ2-2, with a possible D match to TRBD2 (6 bases). The germline gives CDR1 MNHNS, CDR2 SASEGT. This CDR3 comprises 15 residues. Trimming cost V 4 bases and J 5 bases, with 14 bases left between them. Here the CDR3 DNA reads TGTGCCAGCAGTGGGGAGGCCTTGGGGACCGGGGAGCTGTTTTTT. The encoded protein is CASSGEALGTGELFF.

This clone was observed a handful of times. The chain combines TRBV12-3 or TRBV12-4 with TRBJ2-1; no clear D. The length of the CDR3 is 15 residues. Trimming left V 5 bases short and J 0 bases short, with 11 bases between. CDR3: CASSSVPSSYNEQFF. The CDR3, as DNA: TGTGCCAGCAGTAGCGTTCCGAGCTCCTACAATGAGCAGTTCTTC.

This clone was counted only a few times. One end of the junction is discordant with germline, which a read error may explain. The J gene is TRBJ2-7, the V gene TRBV7-9; possibly TRBD2 for D (6 bases). CDR1 is SEHNR, CDR2 FQNEAQ, per germline (reference sequence). This CDR3 is built from 12 residues. CDR3: CASNLVGGEQYF. DNA of the CDR3: TGTGCCAGCAACTTAGTCGGGGGCGAGCAGTACTTC.

V usage is TRBV6-1 and J usage is TRBJ1-1; unclear D gene. Per germline, CDR1 MNHNS and CDR2 SASEGT. This CDR3 region has 12 residues. V shed 1 base and J shed 5 bases, with 5 bases lying between them. CDR3 coding DNA: TGTGCCAGCAGTGAAGTAGGGACTGAAGCTTTCTTT. It codes for CASSEVGTEAFF.

V is TRBV6-1 and J is TRBJ2-7; 8 positions agree with TRBD1. CDR3 length: 13 residues. Losses at the gene ends were 6 bases for V and 7 bases for J; bases not matched to a gene: 8. Per germline, CDR1 MNHNS and CDR2 SASEGT. The CDR3 is CASSPTGAREQYF. Here the CDR3 DNA reads TGTGCCAGCAGCCCGACAGGGGCGCGGGAGCAGTACTTC.

This clone is labeled medium-sized. The chain links TRBV15 to TRBJ2-7; the D gene is possibly TRBD2 (6 bases). V lost 4 bases and J 4 bases, leaving 14 bases between the germline ends. Germline CDR1 and CDR2: LNHNV and YYDKDF (reference sequence). The CDR3 is 14 residues long. The CDR3, as DNA: TGTGCCACCAGCAAGGAGGGGTTATCATACGAGCAGTACTTC. Amino acids: CATSKEGLSYEQYF.

Worth noting for this clone: The junction and the germline gene differ at one end; a read error may be behind it. This chain uses TRBV20-1 with TRBJ2-7; 9 bases agree with TRBD2. The CDR3 has 16 amino acids. From germline, CDR1 is DFQATT and CDR2 SNEGSKA (reference sequence). This CDR3 is CSASSSSGIPTYEKYF. For the CDR3, the DNA is TGCAGTGCTAGTTCGTCTAGCGGGATCCCCACCTACGAGAAGTACTTC.

The gene calls are TRBV6-9 and TRBJ2-7, with 8 bases lining up with TRBD2. Germline trimming cut 4 bases from V and 2 bases from J; bases unmatched to any gene: 1. The CDR3 runs to 13 residues. Germline lookup yields CDR1 MNHGY and CDR2 SVAAGI. For the CDR3, the DNA is TGTGCCAGCAGTTCTAGCGGGCCCTACGAGCAGTACTTC. Its translation: CASSSSGPYEQYF.

This clone came up many times. This CDR3 is also generated by other DNA sequences in the sample. The rearrangement joins TRBV6-5 to TRBJ1-2; perhaps TRBD1 as D (6 bases). Deletions cut 2 bases from V and 8 bases from J, with 15 bases between. Germline loops: CDR1 MNHEY, CDR2 SVGAGI. The CDR3 sequence is 14 residues long. The CDR3 sequence: CASSYTGPGYGYTF. In DNA, the CDR3 is TGTGCCAGCAGTTACACAGGGCCAGGTTACGGCTACACCTTC.

This clone has ten or more counts. This rearrangement joins TRBV4-2 to TRBJ2-1, with D tentatively TRBD2 (5 bases). Germline V gene sequence: CDR1 LGHNA, CDR2 YNFKEQ. The CDR3 covers 15 residues. The V end lost 2 bases, the J end lost 6 bases, and 14 bases lay between the germline ends. The CDR3 protein is CASSQSLAVFNEQFF. DNA for the CDR3: TGTGCCAGCAGCCAATCTCTAGCAGTATTCAATGAGCAGTTCTTC.

In its sample, this clone was seen once. Its ends do not fully match the called genes, so a read error is possible. V is TRBV10-3 and J is TRBJ1-2; 8 bases line up with TRBD1. Germline CDR1 is ENHRY and CDR2 is SYGVKD. The CDR3 loop spans 11 amino acids. The CDR3 sequence is CATRTGYGYTF. The CDR3 nucleotides are TGTGCCACCAGGACAGGGTATGGCTACACGTTC.

This clone was detected ten times or more. V usage is TRBV19 and J usage is TRBJ2-2; D may be TRBD1 (6 bases). V was clipped by 6 bases and J by 4 bases, with 12 bases between them. Germline V CDR1 and CDR2: LNHDA, SQIVND (reference sequence). The CDR3 consists of 14 residues. The CDR3 DNA reads as TGTGCCAGTAGAGAAACAGGGTTCACCGGGGAGCTGTTTTTT. It is translated as CASRETGFTGELFF.

The sample holds a few counts of this clone. CDR3 protein: CAGRRIPNTGELFF. DNA for the CDR3: TGTGCCGGTCGACGGATCCCGAACACCGGGGAGCTGTTTTTT. The rearrangement uses TRBV19 and TRBJ2-2, with D uncertain. The V end lost 11 bases, the J end lost 0 bases, and 13 bases lay between the germline ends. This CDR3 is built from 14 residues. Germline values: CDR1 LNHDA, CDR2 SQIVND (reference sequence).